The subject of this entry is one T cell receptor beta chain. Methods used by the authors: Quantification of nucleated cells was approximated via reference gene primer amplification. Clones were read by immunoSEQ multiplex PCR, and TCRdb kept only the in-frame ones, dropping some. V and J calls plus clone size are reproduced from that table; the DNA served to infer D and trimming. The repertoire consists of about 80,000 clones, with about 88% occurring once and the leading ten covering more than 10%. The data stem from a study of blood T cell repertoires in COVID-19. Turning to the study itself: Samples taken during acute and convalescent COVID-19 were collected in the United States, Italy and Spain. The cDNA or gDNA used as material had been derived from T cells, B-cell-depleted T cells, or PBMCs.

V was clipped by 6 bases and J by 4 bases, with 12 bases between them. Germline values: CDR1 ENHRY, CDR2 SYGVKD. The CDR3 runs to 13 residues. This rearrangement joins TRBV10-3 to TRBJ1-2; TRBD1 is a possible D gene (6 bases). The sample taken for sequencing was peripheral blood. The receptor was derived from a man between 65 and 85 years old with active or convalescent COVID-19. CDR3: CAIRVDRPYGYTF. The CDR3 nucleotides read TGTGCCATCAGGGTAGACAGGCCCTATGGCTACACCTTC.